This entry lists 23 T cell receptor beta chains sequenced from one sample in a study of monozygotic twins with inflammatory bowel disease. Using the 5' RACE reads, TCRdb records one entry per CDR3 protein without DNA. The table lists about 300,000 distinct CDR3 sequences, with approximately 5.4% in the top ten. Sequencing was carried out using blood. All receptors come from a human donor with ulcerative colitis or Crohn's disease, or a healthy co-twin of an affected twin (not recorded which).

J is TRBJ2-2 and V is TRBV29-1; TCRdb designates TRBD1, a call that cannot be tested without DNA. Germline CDR1 and CDR2: SQVTM and ANQGSEA. The CDR3 runs to 12 residues. This CDR3 reads CSGGPNTGELFF.

The CDR3 sequence is CASSESQGRGTDTQYF. This chain links TRBV25-1 with TRBJ2-3; TCRdb gives TRBD1 as the D gene, but with no DNA this cannot be confirmed. The CDR3 length is 16 residues. Germline V gives CDR1 MGHDK, CDR2 SYGVNS.

The chain is built from TRBV28 and TRBJ1-5. The germline V gene encodes CDR1 MDHEN and CDR2 SYDVKM. The CDR3 is made up of 14 amino acids. CDR3: CASSSSFSNQPQHF. The whole variable domain, remainder taken from reference TRBV28 and TRBJ1-5, is DVKVTQSSRYLVKRTGEKVFLECVQDMDHENMFWYRQDPGLGLRLIYFSYDVKMKEKGDIPEGYSVSREKKERFSLILESASTNQTSMYLCASSSSFSNQPQHFGDGTRLSIL.

The chain carries TRBV5-1 and TRBJ1-2; TCRdb's D call of TRBD1 is untestable without DNA. Germline-derived CDR1 and CDR2 are SGHRS and YFSETQ. CDR3 size: 13 residues. The CDR3 is CASSGQGAYGYTF.

V and J are TRBV6-5 and TRBJ2-3; TCRdb proposes TRBD1, but this gene call is untestable without DNA. Germline V gene sequence: CDR1 MNHEY, CDR2 SVGAGI. The CDR3 totals 17 residues. The CDR3 is CASSYTAGTGNTDTQYF.

The chain combines TRBV20-1 with TRBJ2-2; TCRdb outputs TRBD1, but without DNA this stays unchecked. The CDR3 is 17 residues long. CDR1 and CDR2 from the germline V gene are DFQATT and SNEGSKA (reference sequence). This CDR3 reads CSATKKRQGAYTGELFF.

V is TRBV4-2 and J is TRBJ2-5; with no DNA, the TCRdb D assignment of TRBD2 cannot be verified. Germline V gene lookup returns CDR1 LGHNA and CDR2 YNFKEQ. The CDR3 is 17 residues long. The CDR3 region is CASSQGSTILASETQYF.

V gene TRBV4-3 combines with J gene TRBJ1-2; the TCRdb call, TRBD1, lacks DNA for checking. Germline CDR1 reads LGHNA; CDR2 reads YSLEER. The CDR3 contains 14 residues. The CDR3 sequence: CASSQDMGGTGYTF.

The chain links TRBV12-1 to TRBJ2-3; the TCRdb D gene call, TRBD2, has no DNA to confirm it. TRBV12-1 is deemed a pseudogene. This CDR3 is built from 16 residues. The CDR3 sequence: CASSLERAPCTDTQYF.

The chain is built from TRBV6-5 and TRBJ2-5; TCRdb calls TRBD2, which cannot be checked without DNA. There are 14 residues in the CDR3. CDR1 MNHEY and CDR2 SVGAGI come from the germline V gene. The CDR3 loop is CASSYGLSRETQYF.

The chain recombines TRBV20-1 with TRBJ2-5. The CDR3 spans 13 residues. CDR1 and CDR2 from the germline V gene are DFQATT and SNEGSKA (reference sequence). CDR3 in amino acids: CSALPRPQETQYF.

The chain couples TRBV28 to TRBJ2-1; the TRBD2 assignment by TCRdb is unverifiable without DNA. In germline, CDR1 is MDHEN, CDR2 SYDVKM. This CDR3 contains 14 residues. The chain's CDR3 is CASSLSGGIYEQFF.

The CDR3 spells CSAGPDGETQYF. V usage is TRBV20-1 and J usage is TRBJ2-5; no DNA is available, so the TRBD2 call from TCRdb remains unchecked. The CDR3 sequence is 12 residues long. Germline CDR1 and CDR2: DFQATT and SNEGSKA (reference sequence).

The J gene is TRBJ2-1, the V gene TRBV4-2; TCRdb calls TRBD2, which cannot be checked without DNA. CDR1 and CDR2 from the germline V gene are LGHNA and YNFKEQ. The CDR3 runs 15 residues. The CDR3 is CASSQEVGLGYEQFF.

The rearrangement links TRBV20-1 to TRBJ1-2; TCRdb lists TRBD1, though no DNA is available to test this call. The germline CDR1 and CDR2 sequences are DFQATT and SNEGSKA (reference sequence). The CDR3 sequence is 14 residues long. CDR3 protein: CSARVPGDWYGYTF.

The chain is built from TRBV19 and TRBJ2-5; the D call from TCRdb, TRBD1, cannot be confirmed without DNA. The CDR3 consists of 14 residues. From germline, CDR1 is LNHDA and CDR2 SQIVND (reference sequence). The CDR3 loop reads CASISRDAKETQYF.

CDR3 protein: CASSSRTSGDEQFF. The V and J genes are TRBV27 and TRBJ2-1; with no DNA, the TCRdb D assignment of TRBD2 cannot be verified. There are 14 residues in the CDR3. CDR1 is MNHEY, CDR2 SMNVEV, per germline (reference sequence).

The chain is built from TRBV3-1 and TRBJ2-7; TCRdb's D call of TRBD1 is untestable without DNA. The CDR3 sequence is 13 residues long. CDR1 LGHDT and CDR2 YNNKEL come from the germline V gene (reference sequence). The CDR3 region is CASSQAGQGRQYF.

This sequence joins TRBV7-9 and TRBJ2-2; lacking DNA, the TRBD2 call made by TCRdb goes unchecked. The CDR3 covers 15 residues. CDR1 and CDR2 from the germline V gene are SEHNR and FQNEAQ (reference sequence). CDR3 in amino acids: CASSGGTSGAGELFF.

The gene calls are TRBV12-3 or TRBV12-4 and TRBJ1-3. The CDR3 totals 16 residues. This CDR3 is CASTRPGGAEGNTIYF.

The chain joins TRBV6-5 to TRBJ2-3; TCRdb names TRBD1, which stays unverified in the absence of DNA. Germline CDR1 is MNHEY and CDR2 is SVGAGI. The CDR3 extends over 16 amino acids. CDR3 loop: CASSSDRPISTDTQYF.

The chain has TRBV12-3 or TRBV12-4 and TRBJ2-1; TCRdb names TRBD1, which stays unverified in the absence of DNA. The CDR3 runs to 14 residues. The CDR3 loop is CASSLTRGRTEQFF.

The chain is built from TRBV25-1 and TRBJ2-1; absent DNA, TCRdb's TRBD2 call cannot be checked. Germline V lookup: CDR1 MGHDK, CDR2 SYGVNS. CDR3 length: 17 residues. The CDR3 region is CASSEPLHGRGYNEQFF.